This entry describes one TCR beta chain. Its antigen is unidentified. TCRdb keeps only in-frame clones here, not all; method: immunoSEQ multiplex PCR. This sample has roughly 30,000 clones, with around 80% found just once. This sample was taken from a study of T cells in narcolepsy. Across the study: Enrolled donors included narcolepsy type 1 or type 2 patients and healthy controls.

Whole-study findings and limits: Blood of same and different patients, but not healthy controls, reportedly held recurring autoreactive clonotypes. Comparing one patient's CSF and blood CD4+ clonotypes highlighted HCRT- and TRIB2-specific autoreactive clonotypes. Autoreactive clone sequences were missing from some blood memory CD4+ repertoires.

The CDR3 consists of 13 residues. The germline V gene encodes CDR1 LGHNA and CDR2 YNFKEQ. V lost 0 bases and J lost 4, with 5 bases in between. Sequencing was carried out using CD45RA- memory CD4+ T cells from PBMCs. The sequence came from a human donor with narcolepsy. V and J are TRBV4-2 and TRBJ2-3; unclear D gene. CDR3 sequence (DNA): TGTGCCAGCAGCCAAGATCCGGCAGATACGCAGTATTTT. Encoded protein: CASSQDPADTQYF.